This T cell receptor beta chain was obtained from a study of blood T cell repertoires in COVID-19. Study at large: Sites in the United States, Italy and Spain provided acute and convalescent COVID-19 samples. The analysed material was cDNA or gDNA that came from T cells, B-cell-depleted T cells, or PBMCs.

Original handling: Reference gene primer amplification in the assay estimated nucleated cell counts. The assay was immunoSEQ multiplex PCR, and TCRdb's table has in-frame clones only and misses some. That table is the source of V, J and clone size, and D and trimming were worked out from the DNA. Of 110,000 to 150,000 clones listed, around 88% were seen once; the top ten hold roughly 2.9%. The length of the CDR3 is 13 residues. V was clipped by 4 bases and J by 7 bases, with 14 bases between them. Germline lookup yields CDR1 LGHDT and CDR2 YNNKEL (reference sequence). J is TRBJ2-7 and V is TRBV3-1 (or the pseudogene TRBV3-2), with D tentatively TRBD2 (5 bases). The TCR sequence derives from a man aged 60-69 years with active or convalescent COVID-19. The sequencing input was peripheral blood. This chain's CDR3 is CASSLGGTGEQYF. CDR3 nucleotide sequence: TGTGCCAGCAGCCTCGGAGGTACTGGAGAGCAGTACTTC.